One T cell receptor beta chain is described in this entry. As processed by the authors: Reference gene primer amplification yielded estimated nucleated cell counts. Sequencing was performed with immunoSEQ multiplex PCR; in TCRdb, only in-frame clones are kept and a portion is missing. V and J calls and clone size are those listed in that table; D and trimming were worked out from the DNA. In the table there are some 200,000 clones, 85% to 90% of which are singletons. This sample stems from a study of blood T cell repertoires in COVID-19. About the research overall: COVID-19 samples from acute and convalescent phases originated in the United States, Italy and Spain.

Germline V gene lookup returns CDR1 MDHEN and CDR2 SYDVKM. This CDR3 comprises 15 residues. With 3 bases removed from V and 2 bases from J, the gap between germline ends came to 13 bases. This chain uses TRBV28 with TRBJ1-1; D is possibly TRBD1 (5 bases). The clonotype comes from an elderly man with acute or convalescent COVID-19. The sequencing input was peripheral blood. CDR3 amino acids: CASSFRQPRNTEAFF. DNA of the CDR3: TGTGCCAGCAGTTTTCGACAGCCCCGTAACACTGAAGCTTTCTTT.